These 5 T cell receptor beta chains came from one sample sequenced in a study of molecular identifiers for immune sequencing clone quantification. MiXCR, applied by TCRdb to the PCR reads, yields one record per CDR3 protein. The sample has 8,000 to 13,000 distinct CDR3 sequences; 15% to 20% are singletons. Sequencing was performed on naive CD8+ T cells from blood, with Jurkat cell RNA spiked in. Subset denoted: FACS-sorted CD8+CD4-CCR7+CD45RA+ naive T cells. All receptors come from a human donor in good health. Some libraries in this study had Jurkat cell RNA spiked in.

This clonotype was counted only a few times. This rearrangement joins TRBV6-1 to TRBJ2-3, with TRBD2 identical over 11 bases. V trimming: 11 bases; J trimming: 2 bases; junction bases outside the gene matches: 9. The CDR3 runs 15 residues. Germline V gives CDR1 MNHNS, CDR2 SASEGT. CDR3 nucleotides: TGTGCCGGCACTACTAGCGGGAGTGTCACAGATACGCAGTATTTT. Its translation is CAGTTSGSVTDTQYF.

This clonotype is deemed medium-sized. The chain is built from TRBV7-2 and TRBJ2-1; D is possibly TRBD1 (5 bases). Germline CDR1 and CDR2: SGHTA and FQGNSA. This CDR3 contains 14 residues. V was pared by 3 bases and J by 2 bases, with 8 bases between. The CDR3 loop reads CASSFPGTYNEQFF. The CDR3 nucleotides are TGTGCCAGCAGCTTTCCAGGGACCTACAATGAGCAGTTCTTC.

Sample share makes this clonotype medium-sized. The rearrangement joins TRBV11-2 to TRBJ2-3, with 9 bases lining up with TRBD2. With V trimmed by 3 bases and J by 2 bases, 12 bases remained unmatched. Germline V gene sequence: CDR1 SGHAT, CDR2 FQNNGV. The CDR3 consists of 18 residues. The CDR3 region is CASSFSSRTSAATDTQYF. In nucleotides, the CDR3 is TGTGCCAGCAGCTTTTCTTCTCGGACTAGCGCGGCCACAGATACGCAGTATTTT. The full variable domain, in which reference TRBV11-2 and TRBJ2-3 provide the parts outside the CDR3, is EAGVAQSPRYKIIEKRQSVAFWCNPISGHATLYWYQQILGQGPKLLIQFQNNGVVDDSQLPKDRFSAERLKGVDSTLKIQPAKLEDSAVYLCASSFSSRTSAATDTQYFGPGTRLTVL.

This clonotype appeared many times. The V and J genes are TRBV25-1 and TRBJ1-1, with D tentatively TRBD1 (5 bases). Germline V gives CDR1 MGHDK, CDR2 SYGVNS. The CDR3 loop spans 15 amino acids. Trimming pared 1 base from V and 7 bases from J, leaving 16 bases between. DNA of the CDR3: TGTGCCAGCAGTGAATGGGTACGGGGGATTGATGAAGCTTTCTTT. Amino acids: CASSEWVRGIDEAFF.

Within the sample, this clonotype is medium-sized (0.01 to 0.1%). The V and J genes are TRBV7-9 and TRBJ2-7; 13 bases line up with TRBD2. This CDR3 is built from 15 residues. From germline, CDR1 is SEHNR and CDR2 FQNEAQ (reference sequence). V trimming: 5 bases; J trimming: 6 bases; junction bases outside the gene matches: 7. The CDR3 sequence: CASSPEGLAGFEQYF. CDR3 DNA sequence: TGTGCCAGCAGCCCTGAGGGACTAGCGGGATTCGAGCAGTACTTC.